These T cell receptor beta chains were read from a single sample in a study of T cells in Graves' hyperthyroidism and ophthalmopathy. Each CDR3 protein is one row after TCRdb ran MiXCR on the multiplex PCR reads. Among some 360,000 distinct CDR3 sequences, 18% were seen once, and the ten largest hold 15%. Sequencing input: blood. These receptors all come from a woman aged 35 to 49 with Graves' ophthalmopathy. CDR3s include the opening cysteine and the closing phenylalanine or tryptophan. D genes are given only for firm matches. The size field is filled for only some rows; it gives once, few, many or a size class.

j_gene: TRBJ2-2
len: 14
abundance: many
v_gene: TRBV7-8
d_gene: NA
CDR3nt: TGTGCCAGCAGCTTAGATAGAGTTGCCGGGGAGCTGTTTTTT
CDR3aa: CASSLDRVAGELFF

j_gene: TRBJ1-2
len: 14
abundance: NA
v_gene: TRBV6-5
d_gene: NA
CDR3nt: TGTGCCAGCAGTTACGGTCGGGCCCAATATGGCTACACCTTC
CDR3aa: CASSYGRAQYGYTF

j_gene: TRBJ1-1
len: 16
abundance: many
v_gene: TRBV5-5
d_gene: NA
CDR3nt: TGTGCCAGCAGCTTGTTTTTCGGAAACACGAACGCTGAAGCTTTCTTT
CDR3aa: CASSLFFGNTNAEAFF

j_gene: TRBJ2-2
len: 15
abundance: few
v_gene: TRBV18
d_gene: TRBD1
CDR3nt: TGTGCCAGCTCGCCTAACAGGGGTCACACCGGGGAGCTGTTTTTT
CDR3aa: CASSPNRGHTGELFF

j_gene: TRBJ2-2
len: 16
abundance: many
v_gene: TRBV13
d_gene: TRBD2
CDR3nt: TGTGCCAGCAGCTATCTAGCGGGAGCTGCGACCGGGGAGCTGTTTTTT
CDR3aa: CASSYLAGAATGELFF

j_gene: TRBJ2-7
len: 16
abundance: many
v_gene: TRBV9
d_gene: NA
CDR3nt: TGTGCCAGCAGCGTAGAGCCAAGGGGGGGTTTCTACGAGCAGTACTTC
CDR3aa: CASSVEPRGGFYEQYF

j_gene: TRBJ1-1
len: 13
abundance: NA
v_gene: TRBV29-1
d_gene: NA
CDR3nt: TGCAGCGTTGCAGCGGGCCAATACACTGAAGCTTGCTTT
CDR3aa: CSVAAGQYTEACF

j_gene: TRBJ1-5
len: 12
abundance: many
v_gene: TRBV20-1
d_gene: NA
CDR3nt: TGCAGTGCTAGAGGCTCAAATCAGCCCCAGCATTTT
CDR3aa: CSARGSNQPQHF

j_gene: TRBJ2-7
len: 13
abundance: NA
v_gene: TRBV29-1
d_gene: NA
CDR3nt: TGCAGCGCCCGGTCTAGCTGGGTCTACGAGCAGTACTTC
CDR3aa: CSARSSWVYEQYF

j_gene: TRBJ1-1
len: 14
abundance: many
v_gene: TRBV7-6
d_gene: NA
CDR3nt: TGTGCCAGCAGCTTATCCTGGGAAGCCACTGAAGCTTTCTTT
CDR3aa: CASSLSWEATEAFF

j_gene: TRBJ2-5
len: 16
abundance: few
v_gene: TRBV7-2
d_gene: NA
CDR3nt: TGTGCCAGCAGATCAGACATTGGTCTAGCCGGAGAGACCCAGTACTTC
CDR3aa: CASRSDIGLAGETQYF

j_gene: TRBJ2-5
len: 16
abundance: many
v_gene: TRBV25-1
d_gene: NA
CDR3nt: TGTGCCAGCAGTGAAGGATCGCAGGGCGGAGTCGAGACCCAGTACTTC
CDR3aa: CASSEGSQGGVETQYF

j_gene: TRBJ1-2
len: 14
abundance: NA
v_gene: TRBV6-1
d_gene: NA
CDR3nt: TGTGCCAGCAGAGAGACAGCGCTTAACTATGGCTACACCTTC
CDR3aa: CASRETALNYGYTF

j_gene: TRBJ2-7
len: 15
abundance: many
v_gene: TRBV15
d_gene: NA
CDR3nt: TGTGCCACCAGCAGAGATAAACGCTCACTAGGGGAGCAGTACTTC
CDR3aa: CATSRDKRSLGEQYF

j_gene: TRBJ1-3
len: 14
abundance: many
v_gene: TRBV27
d_gene: NA
CDR3nt: TGTGCCAGCAAGATGACCTTCTCTGGAAACACCATATATTTT
CDR3aa: CASKMTFSGNTIYF